This TCR beta chain was recorded in a study of beta chain features in type 1 diabetes. In the study overall: Healthy donors resembled patients in age, gender and cell yields. Findings and caveats of the study: The naive, central memory and Treg TCRB repertoires looked more alike in patients than they did in healthy donors. In all four CD4+ subsets, TCRB CDR3 length was significantly, moderately reduced in type 1 diabetes.

cDNA synthesis used the whole RNA isolate, giving expressed TCRB sequences. Using immunoSEQ multiplex PCR, the repertoire was profiled, and TCRdb retains in-frame clones only, with some absent. The table shows roughly 70,000 clones, with 49% occurring only once. One heparinised blood draw, averaging approximately 0.11 L, came from each donor. As to this clone: Its antigen remains unidentified.

This CDR3 is 15 amino acids long. Germline CDR1 is SGHRS and CDR2 is YFSETQ. With V trimmed by 4 bases and J by 12 bases, 16 bases remained unmatched. The chain uses TRBV5-1 and TRBJ2-1; 7 bases line up with TRBD2. The sample was central memory CD4+ T cells from blood. The receptor was isolated from a man younger than 40 with type 1 diabetes. The CDR3 protein is CASSGGGTNLIGQFF. For the CDR3, the DNA is TGCGCCAGCAGCGGAGGTGGGACTAACTTAATCGGGCAGTTCTTC.